The TCR beta chain described here comes from a study of lymphopenia after photon versus proton radiotherapy. Study-level results: In patients who died, overall survival fell as post-nadir TCR diversity dropped more. Relative stability marked proton patients; photon patients lost diversity and naive cells. Survival link was tested only in deceased patients; proton benefit remains a possibility. Oligoclonal CD8+ Temra expansion after nadir drove photon patients' diversity drop.

The CDR3 extends over 12 amino acids. The V and J ends lost 4 bases and 5 bases respectively, with 11 bases between them. From germline, CDR1 is GTSNPN and CDR2 SVGIG (reference sequence). With respect to this clone: Its antigen is unidentified.

Libraries were prepared by immunoSEQ multiplex PCR; TCRdb keeps only in-frame clonotypes and omits some of them. The sample lists around 18,000 clones, 65% to 90% occurring once. This receptor was obtained from a man between 65 and 85 years old with pancreatic cancer. Sequences were derived from peripheral blood, sampled from a patient treated with proton-based radiotherapy. The gene calls are TRBV30 and TRBJ2-5; D is perhaps TRBD2 (6 bases). The CDR3: CAWKGGIETQYF. CDR3 nucleotide sequence: TGTGCCTGGAAGGGAGGAATTGAGACCCAGTACTTC.